This T cell receptor (beta chain) was found in a study of T cell repertoires in cytomegalovirus infection. The overall study: CMV epitopes used comprised recently identified HLA-C-restricted ones and well-studied HLA-B-restricted ones. Signatures in public TCR beta sequences pointed to both CMV infection and matching HLA type. The study's findings and limits: Summed frequency of shared TCR beta families picked out CMV carriers who also had the relevant HLA. In two of eight donors, the top clonotype was HLA-C-restricted CMV-specific.

TCRdb called the reads again in MiXCR, with one record for every CDR3 protein. The table has 90,000 to 110,000 distinct CDR3 sequences, around 31% seen once. The CDR3 spans 13 residues. Trimming pared 1 base from V and 8 bases from J, leaving 11 bases between. With regard to this clonotype: The antigen is not known.

The receptor was derived from a human donor in good health (CMV status not recorded). Some clones in this sample may be carry-over from other donors' samples. The V call is TRBV12-3 or TRBV12-4, the J call TRBJ1-1; D unclear. Sample: CD8+ T cells from cultured PBMCs, taken from culture after CMV antigen stimulation. CDR3 nucleotide sequence: TGTGCCAGCAGTTTAGGAAGTGGCGGCGAAGCTTTCTTT. Translating it yields CASSLGSGGEAFF.